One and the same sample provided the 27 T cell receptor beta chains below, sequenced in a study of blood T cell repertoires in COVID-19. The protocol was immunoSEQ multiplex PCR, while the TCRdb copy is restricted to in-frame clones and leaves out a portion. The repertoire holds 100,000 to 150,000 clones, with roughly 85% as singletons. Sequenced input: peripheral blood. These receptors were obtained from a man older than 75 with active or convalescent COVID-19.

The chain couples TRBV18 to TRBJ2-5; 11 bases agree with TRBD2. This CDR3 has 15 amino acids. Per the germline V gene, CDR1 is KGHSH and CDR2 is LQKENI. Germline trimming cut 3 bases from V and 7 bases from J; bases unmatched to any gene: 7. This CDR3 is CASSPGTSGLGTQYF. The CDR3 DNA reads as TGTGCCAGCTCACCCGGGACTAGCGGTCTCGGGACCCAGTACTTC.

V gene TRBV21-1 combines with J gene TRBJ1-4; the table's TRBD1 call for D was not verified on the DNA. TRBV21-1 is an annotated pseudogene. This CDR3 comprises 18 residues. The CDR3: CASSTRQGAMGTNEKLFF. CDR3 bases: TGTGCCAGCAGCACCCGACAGGGGGCCATGGGAACTAATGAAAAACTGTTTTTT.

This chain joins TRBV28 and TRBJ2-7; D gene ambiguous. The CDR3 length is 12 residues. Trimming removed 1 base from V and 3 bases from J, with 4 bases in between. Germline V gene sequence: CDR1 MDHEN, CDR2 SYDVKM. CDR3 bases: TGTGCCAGCAGTTTATACAGCTACGAGCAGTACTTC. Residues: CASSLYSYEQYF.

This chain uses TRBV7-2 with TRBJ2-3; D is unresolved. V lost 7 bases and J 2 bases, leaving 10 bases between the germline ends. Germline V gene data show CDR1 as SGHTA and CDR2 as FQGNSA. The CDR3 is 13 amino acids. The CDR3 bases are TGTGCCAGCACCAACACAATCACAGATACGCAGTATTTT. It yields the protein CASTNTITDTQYF.

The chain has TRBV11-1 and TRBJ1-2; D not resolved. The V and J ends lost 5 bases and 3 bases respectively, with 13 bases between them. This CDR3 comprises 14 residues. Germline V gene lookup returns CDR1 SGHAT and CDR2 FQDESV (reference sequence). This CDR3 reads CASSQSTAYYGYTF. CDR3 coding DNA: TGTGCCAGCAGCCAAAGTACCGCGTACTATGGCTACACCTTC.

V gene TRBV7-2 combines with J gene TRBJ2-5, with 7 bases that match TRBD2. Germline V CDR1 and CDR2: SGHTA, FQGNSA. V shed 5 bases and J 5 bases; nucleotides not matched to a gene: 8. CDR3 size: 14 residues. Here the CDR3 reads CASSASGAGETQYF. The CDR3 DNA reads TGTGCCAGCAGCGCGAGCGGGGCCGGGGAGACCCAGTACTTC.

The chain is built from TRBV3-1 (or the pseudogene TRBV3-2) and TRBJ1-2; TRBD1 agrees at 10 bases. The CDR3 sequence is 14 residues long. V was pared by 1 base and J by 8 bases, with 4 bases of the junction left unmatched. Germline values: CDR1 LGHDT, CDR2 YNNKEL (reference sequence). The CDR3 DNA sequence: TGTGCCAGCAGCCAAGGGGACAGGGGATCCGGCTACACCTTC. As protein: CASSQGDRGSGYTF.

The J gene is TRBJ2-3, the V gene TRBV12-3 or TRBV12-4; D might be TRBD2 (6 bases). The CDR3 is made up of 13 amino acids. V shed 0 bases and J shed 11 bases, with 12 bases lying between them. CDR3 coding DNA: TGTGCCAGCAGTTTAGCGCGGCTGGGGGGGCAGTATTTT. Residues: CASSLARLGGQYF.

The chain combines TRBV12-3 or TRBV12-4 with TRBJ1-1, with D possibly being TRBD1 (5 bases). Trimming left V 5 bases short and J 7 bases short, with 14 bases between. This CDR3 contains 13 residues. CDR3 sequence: CASSRGAGNEAFF. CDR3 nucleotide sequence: TGTGCCAGCAGTAGGGGTGCAGGGAATGAAGCTTTCTTT.

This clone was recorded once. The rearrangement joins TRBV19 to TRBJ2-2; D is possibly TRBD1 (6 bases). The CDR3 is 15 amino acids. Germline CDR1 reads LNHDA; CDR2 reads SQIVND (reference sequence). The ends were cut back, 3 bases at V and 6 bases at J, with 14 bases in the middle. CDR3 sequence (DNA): TGTGCCAGTAGTATCGATCCAGGGGCGGCCGGGGAGCTGTTTTTT. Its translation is CASSIDPGAAGELFF.

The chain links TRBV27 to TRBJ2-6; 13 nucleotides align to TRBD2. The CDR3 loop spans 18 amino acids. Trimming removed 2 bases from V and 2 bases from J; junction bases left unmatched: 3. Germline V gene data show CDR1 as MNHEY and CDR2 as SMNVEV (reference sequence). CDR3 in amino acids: CASSLAGTSGTGANVLTF. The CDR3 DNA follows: TGTGCCAGCAGTTTAGCCGGGACTAGCGGGACTGGGGCCAACGTCCTGACTTTC. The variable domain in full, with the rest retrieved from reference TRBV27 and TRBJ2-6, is EAQVTQNPRYLITVTGKKLTVTCSQNMNHEYMSWYRQDPGLGLRQIYYSMNVEVTDKGDVPEGYKVSRKEKRNFPLILESPSPNQTSLYFCASSLAGTSGTGANVLTFGAGSRLTVL.

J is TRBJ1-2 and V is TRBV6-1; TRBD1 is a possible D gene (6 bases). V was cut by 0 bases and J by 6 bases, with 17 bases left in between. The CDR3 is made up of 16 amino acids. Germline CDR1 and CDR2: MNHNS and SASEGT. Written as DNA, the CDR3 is TGTGCCAGCAGTGAAGCGCTTCGACGGGCAGGGGATGGCTACACCTTC. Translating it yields CASSEALRRAGDGYTF.

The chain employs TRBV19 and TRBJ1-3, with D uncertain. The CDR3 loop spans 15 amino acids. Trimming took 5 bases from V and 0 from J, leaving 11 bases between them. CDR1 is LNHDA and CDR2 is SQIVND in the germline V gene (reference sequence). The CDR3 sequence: CASSRVAGSGNTIYF. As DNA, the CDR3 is TGTGCCAGTAGTCGCGTCGCGGGCTCTGGAAACACCATATATTTT.

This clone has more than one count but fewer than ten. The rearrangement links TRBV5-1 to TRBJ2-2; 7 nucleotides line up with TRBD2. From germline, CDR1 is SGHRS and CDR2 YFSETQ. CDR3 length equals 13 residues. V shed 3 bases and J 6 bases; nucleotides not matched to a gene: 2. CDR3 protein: CASSSTSAGELFF. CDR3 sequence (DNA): TGCGCCAGCAGCTCTACTAGCGCCGGGGAGCTGTTTTTT.

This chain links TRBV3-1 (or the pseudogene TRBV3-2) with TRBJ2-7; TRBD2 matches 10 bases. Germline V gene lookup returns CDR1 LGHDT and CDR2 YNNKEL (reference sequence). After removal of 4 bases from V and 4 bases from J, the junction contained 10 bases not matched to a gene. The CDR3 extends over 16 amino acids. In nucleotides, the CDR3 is TGTGCCAGCAGCCGCGTTTTGCCTAGCGGGGGTTACGAGCAGTACTTC. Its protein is CASSRVLPSGGYEQYF.

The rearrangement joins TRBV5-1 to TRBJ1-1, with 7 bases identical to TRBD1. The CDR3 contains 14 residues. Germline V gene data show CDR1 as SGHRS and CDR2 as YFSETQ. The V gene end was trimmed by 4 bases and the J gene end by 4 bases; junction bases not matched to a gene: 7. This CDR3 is CASSALQGTTEAFF. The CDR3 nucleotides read TGCGCCAGCAGCGCCTTACAGGGGACCACTGAAGCTTTCTTT.

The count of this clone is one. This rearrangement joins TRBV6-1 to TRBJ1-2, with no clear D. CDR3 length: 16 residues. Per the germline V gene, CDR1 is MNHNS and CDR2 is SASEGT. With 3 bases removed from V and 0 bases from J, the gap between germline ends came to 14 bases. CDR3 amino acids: CASSDPTLTANYGYTF. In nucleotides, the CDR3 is TGTGCCAGCAGTGACCCCACTTTAACCGCTAACTATGGCTACACCTTC.

The DNA of the CDR3 is TGCAGTGCTAGTCCCCAGGCCGGTGAAAAACTGTTTTTT. Translation gives CSASPQAGEKLFF. The chain combines TRBV20-1 with TRBJ1-4; D remains ambiguous. Germline values: CDR1 DFQATT, CDR2 SNEGSKA (reference sequence). The CDR3 runs 13 residues. Trimming shortened V by 3 bases and J by 7 bases, and 12 bases separated the two germline ends.

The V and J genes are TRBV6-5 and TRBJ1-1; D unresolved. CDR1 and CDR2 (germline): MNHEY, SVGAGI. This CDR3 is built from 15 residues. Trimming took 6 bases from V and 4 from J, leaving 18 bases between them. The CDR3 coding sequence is TGTGCCAGCAGACAATCCCGGGTTTCCATCACTGAAGCTTTCTTT. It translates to CASRQSRVSITEAFF.

The CDR3 DNA follows: TGTGCCAGCAGACAGGGGGCGACTAACTATGGCTACACCTTC. It codes for CASRQGATNYGYTF. The chain is built from TRBV6-5 and TRBJ1-2, with 9 bases matching TRBD1. Trimming cost V 6 bases and J 0 bases; bases outside gene matches: 2. Per the germline V gene, CDR1 is MNHEY and CDR2 is SVGAGI. The CDR3 loop spans 14 amino acids.

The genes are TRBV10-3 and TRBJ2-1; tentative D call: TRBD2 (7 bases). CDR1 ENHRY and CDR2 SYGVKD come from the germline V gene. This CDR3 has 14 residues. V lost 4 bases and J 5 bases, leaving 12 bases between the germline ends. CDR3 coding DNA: TGTGCCATCAGTGGAGGGGGGGTAAACAATGAGCAGTTCTTC. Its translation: CAISGGGVNNEQFF.

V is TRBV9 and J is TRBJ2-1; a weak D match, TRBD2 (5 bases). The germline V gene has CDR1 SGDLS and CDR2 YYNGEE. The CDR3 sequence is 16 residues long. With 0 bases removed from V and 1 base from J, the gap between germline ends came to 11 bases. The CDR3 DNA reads TGTGCCAGCAGCGTAGGGAACGGGGATTCCTACAATGAGCAGTTCTTC. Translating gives CASSVGNGDSYNEQFF.

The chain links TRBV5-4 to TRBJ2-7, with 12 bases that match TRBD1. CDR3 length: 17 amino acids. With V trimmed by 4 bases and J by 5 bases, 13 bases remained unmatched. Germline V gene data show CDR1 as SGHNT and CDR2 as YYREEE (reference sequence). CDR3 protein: CASSPGTGGNLFHEQYF. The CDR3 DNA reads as TGTGCCAGCAGCCCGGGGACAGGGGGCAACTTATTCCACGAGCAGTACTTC.

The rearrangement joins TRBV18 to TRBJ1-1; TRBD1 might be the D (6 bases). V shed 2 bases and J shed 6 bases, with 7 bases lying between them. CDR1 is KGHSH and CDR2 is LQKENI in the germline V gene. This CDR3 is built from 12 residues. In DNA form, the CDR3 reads TGTGCCAGCTCACCAGGGACACCTGAAGCTTTCTTT. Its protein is CASSPGTPEAFF.

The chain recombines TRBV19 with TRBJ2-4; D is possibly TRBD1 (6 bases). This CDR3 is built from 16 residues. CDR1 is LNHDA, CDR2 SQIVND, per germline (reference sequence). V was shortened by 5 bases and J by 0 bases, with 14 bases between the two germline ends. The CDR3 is CASSVTGYGAKNIQYF. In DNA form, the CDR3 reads TGTGCCAGTAGTGTAACAGGGTATGGAGCCAAAAACATTCAGTACTTC.

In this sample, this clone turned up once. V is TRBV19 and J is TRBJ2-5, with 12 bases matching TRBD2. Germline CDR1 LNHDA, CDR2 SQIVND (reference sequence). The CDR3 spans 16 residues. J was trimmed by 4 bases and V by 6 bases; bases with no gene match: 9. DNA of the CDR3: TGTGCCAGTAGCAACACCCCGGGACTAGCGGGAGAGACCCAGTACTTC. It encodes CASSNTPGLAGETQYF.

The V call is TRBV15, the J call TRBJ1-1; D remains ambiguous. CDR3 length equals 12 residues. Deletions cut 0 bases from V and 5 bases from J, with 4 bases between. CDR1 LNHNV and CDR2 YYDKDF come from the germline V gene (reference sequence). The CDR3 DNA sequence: TGTGCCACCAGCAGAGATGAGACTGAAGCTTTCTTT. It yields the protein CATSRDETEAFF.